This TCR beta chain was identified during a study of radiotherapy plus CTLA-4 blockade in lung cancer. Study as a whole: Objective responses were seen in around 19% of patients, disease control in 25% to 35%. Study-level results: In blood, early T cell clone dynamics reportedly predicted response best, together with interferon-beta. Radiotherapy plus ipilimumab was followed by expansion in blood of tumor-derived TCR clones.

People whose metastatic non-small-cell lung cancer was chemo-refractory got focal radiation along with CTLA-4 blockade by ipilimumab. Profiled with immunoSEQ multiplex PCR; TCRdb holds only in-frame clones, not every one. This table has 30,000 or so clones, roughly 80% appearing once. In regard to this clone: Antigen unknown.

The CDR3 is 14 amino acids. V was cut by 2 bases and J by 10 bases, with 12 bases left in between. Germline values: CDR1 MNHEY, CDR2 SMNVEV (reference sequence). The sample consisted of peripheral blood, taken from a patient treated with radiotherapy plus ipilimumab. The rearrangement links TRBV27 to TRBJ1-6; D is uncertain. This TCR was sampled from a human donor with non-small cell lung cancer who had stable disease on radiotherapy plus ipilimumab. The CDR3 nucleotides read TGTGCCAGCAGTTTAGCCGGGTACGGATCACCCCTCCACTTT. This codes for CASSLAGYGSPLHF.